A selection of T cell receptor beta chains follows, all from one sample in a study of blood T cell repertoires in COVID-19. Sequencing used immunoSEQ multiplex PCR; TCRdb keeps in-frame clones, though not all of them. The sample lists some 94,000 clones; about 83% were seen once. Source material: peripheral blood. The receptor set was obtained from a woman aged 55 to 70 with COVID-19, enrolled during active disease. The CDR3 runs from the conserved cysteine through the conserved F or W. Each record gives: clone size, D gene, J gene, V gene, CDR3 DNA, CDR3 protein. D genes are given only for firm matches. Clone size is not always given. Where it is, it says once, few, many or a class for expanded clones.

>NA|NA|TRBJ1-2|TRBV27
TGTGCCAGCAGTCCTCAGGGGAGCTCTGGCTACACCTTC
CASSPQGSSGYTF
>NA|NA|TRBJ1-1|TRBV6-5
TGTGCCAGCAGTTATGTCTATAGGGGGGGGACTGAAGCTTTCTTT
CASSYVYRGGTEAFF
>NA|NA|TRBJ2-7|TRBV5-4
TGTGCCAGCAGCGGGGGCCCAGGGGCTTCCAACTACGAGCAGTACTTC
CASSGGPGASNYEQYF
>once|NA|TRBJ1-5|TRBV6-5
TGTGCCAGCAGTTACTCCGTGTCGGTAAGCCAGCCCCAGCATTTT
CASSYSVSVSQPQHF
>NA|NA|TRBJ2-7|TRBV28
TGTGCCAGCAGTTTACCGCAACAGGGTTCCTACGAGCAGTACTTC
CASSLPQQGSYEQYF
>NA|TRBD1|TRBJ2-1|TRBV13
TGTGCCAGCAGCGGTGACAGGGGTATGAACTATGAGCAGTTCTTC
CASSGDRGMNYEQFF
>NA|NA|TRBJ2-5|TRBV6-1
TGTGCCAGCACCGATTCCAGTCGCGGGGAGACCCAGTACTTC
CASTDSSRGETQYF
>NA|NA|TRBJ2-2|TRBV5-1
TGCGCCAGCAGCTCCGCCAGGGGAACCGGGGAGCTGTTTTTT
CASSSARGTGELFF
>NA|NA|TRBJ1-4|TRBV27
TGTGCCAGCAGTTTATCCCCCCCAGGGGTGGACTATGAAAAACTGTTTTTT
CASSLSPPGVDYEKLFF
>NA|NA|TRBJ2-5|TRBV7-9
TGTGCCAGCAGCTTAGGCGTAAGCCAAGAGACCCAGTACTTC
CASSLGVSQETQYF
>NA|TRBD2|TRBJ2-7|TRBV6-4
TGTGCCAGCAGAGAGCAGAGCGGGGGGCCCTACGAGCAGTACTTC
CASREQSGGPYEQYF
>once|TRBD1|TRBJ1-2|TRBV30
TGTGCCTGGAACCTCGGACAGGGTGATGGCTACACCTTC
CAWNLGQGDGYTF
>NA|NA|TRBJ1-1|TRBV7-8
TGTGCCAGCAGCCCCAGCACTGAAGCTTTCTTT
CASSPSTEAFF
>NA|TRBD1|TRBJ1-2|TRBV5-5
TGTGCCAGCAGCCGACAGGGGGGTAACTATGGCTACACCTTC
CASSRQGGNYGYTF
>NA|TRBD1|TRBJ2-7|TRBV7-9
TGTGCCAGCAGCCTGGGACAGCTTACCTACGAGCAGTACTTC
CASSLGQLTYEQYF
>NA|NA|TRBJ2-7|TRBV10-2
TGCGCCAGCAGTGAGAAGGGCAGGGTGAGCCCCTACGAGCAGTACTTC
CASSEKGRVSPYEQYF
>NA|TRBD1|TRBJ1-4|TRBV5-8
TGTGCCAGCAGCTTGGGGACAGGGTGGCGTGAAAAACTGTTTTTT
CASSLGTGWREKLFF
>once|TRBD1|TRBJ2-3|TRBV11-2
TGTGCCAGCAGCTTAGCTCCCCTCACAGGGGTAGATACGCAGTATTTT
CASSLAPLTGVDTQYF
>NA|NA|TRBJ1-5|TRBV12-3/TRBV12-4
TGTGCCAGCAGTTTGTCTTTTCAGCCCCAGCATTTT
CASSLSFQPQHF
>few|NA|TRBJ1-2|TRBV18
TGTGCCAGCTCACCCTCGACCGGGGGGGAGCGAGCCTATGGCTACACCTTC
CASSPSTGGERAYGYTF
>NA|TRBD2|TRBJ2-2|TRBV5-4
TGTGCCAGCAGTATGACTAGCATGGGGGCCGGGGAGCTGTTTTTT
CASSMTSMGAGELFF
>NA|TRBD1|TRBJ1-1|TRBV6-2/TRBV6-3
TGTGCCAGCAGTTACCCAAGACAGGGGGTCGGGTCTGAAGCTTTCTTT
CASSYPRQGVGSEAFF
>NA|TRBD1|TRBJ2-7|TRBV10-3
TGTGCCGTCTCGGACAGGGGAACGGACGAGCAGTACTTC
CAVSDRGTDEQYF
>NA|NA|TRBJ1-2|TRBV5-1
TGCGCCAGCAGCTTGGCAGAGGACTATGGCTACACCTTC
CASSLAEDYGYTF
>once|NA|TRBJ2-1|TRBV24-1
TGTGCCACCAGTGATTTGATCTCGGGTGAGCAGTTCTTC
CATSDLISGEQFF
>NA|NA|TRBJ1-5|TRBV4-1
TGCGCCAGCAGCCAGATACTCAGGGGTATGAACAATCAGCCCCAGCATTTT
CASSQILRGMNNQPQHF
>NA|NA|TRBJ2-7|TRBV18
TGTGCCAGCTCACCCCCGACTACCTCCTACGAGCAGTACTTC
CASSPPTTSYEQYF
>NA|TRBD1|TRBJ1-6|TRBV5-6
TGTGCCAGCAGCAACTACGGACAGGGAAATTCACCCCTCCACTTT
CASSNYGQGNSPLHF
>NA|NA|TRBJ1-1|TRBV27
TGTGCCAGCAGACGAGAATTAAGGAACACTGAAGCTTTCTTT
CASRRELRNTEAFF
>NA|TRBD1|TRBJ1-1|TRBV6-5
TGTGCCAGCAGTTCCCTGGGACAGGGTTACACTGAAGCTTTCTTT
CASSSLGQGYTEAFF
>once|TRBD1|TRBJ1-1|TRBV19
TGTGCCAGTAGGGACAGGGGGCTGACTGAAGCTTTCTTT
CASRDRGLTEAFF
>NA|NA|TRBJ1-2|TRBV9
TGTGCCAGCAGCAAATCCGGGACAACCGTTGGCTATGGCTACACCTTC
CASSKSGTTVGYGYTF
>NA|NA|TRBJ1-4|TRBV7-2
TGTGCCAGCAGCTTCCGGGACACGATGTACGAAAAACTGTTTTTT
CASSFRDTMYEKLFF
>NA|NA|TRBJ1-2|TRBV19
TGTGCCAGTATTCCCCCGGGGAGCTACTATGGCTACACCTTC
CASIPPGSYYGYTF
>once|NA|TRBJ1-2|TRBV7-2
TGTGCCAGCAGCCAGGGTCAGGGGTTGTTTGGCTACACCTTC
CASSQGQGLFGYTF
>NA|NA|TRBJ1-2|TRBV5-6
TGTGCCAGCAGCTTTGCGGGATTCGGGGGCTACACCTTC
CASSFAGFGGYTF
>NA|NA|TRBJ2-7|TRBV7-2
TGTGCCAGCAGCTTATTGGGCAGGGCAGACCTGTACTTC
CASSLLGRADLYF
>NA|NA|TRBJ2-7|TRBV3-1/TRBV3-2
TGTGCCAGCAGCCTCCTAAGCGGCGCCCACGAGCAGTACTTC
CASSLLSGAHEQYF
>NA|NA|TRBJ2-5|TRBV29-1
TGCAGCGGGGGACGGAGAGTTCAAGAGACCCAGTACTTC
CSGGRRVQETQYF
>NA|NA|TRBJ1-2|TRBV6-5
TGTGCCAGTTTACCGGGGGGAACTAACTATGGCTACACCTTC
CASLPGGTNYGYTF
>few|NA|TRBJ2-6|TRBV7-9
TGTGCCAGCAGCCCCCTAAAGGGGGCCAACGTCCTGACTTTC
CASSPLKGANVLTF
>NA|TRBD1|TRBJ1-2|TRBV19
TGTGCCAGTACGCGGGACAGGGGGTCGTATGGCGGCTACACCTTC
CASTRDRGSYGGYTF
>once|NA|TRBJ1-5|TRBV19
TGTGCCAGTAGTGTTGGCGGATATAGCAATCAGCCCCAGCATTTT
CASSVGGYSNQPQHF
>NA|TRBD2|TRBJ2-3|TRBV6-5
TGTGCCAGCATAGCGGGGGGGCGATCAGATACGCAGTATTTT
CASIAGGRSDTQYF
>NA|NA|TRBJ2-1|TRBV6-4
TGTGCCAGCAGCCTAGCGGACAGCTCCTACAATGAGCAGTTCTTC
CASSLADSSYNEQFF
>NA|TRBD1|TRBJ1-4|TRBV6-2/TRBV6-3
TGTGCCAGCAGTACCCCAGGGGGCACTAATGAAAAACTGTTTTTT
CASSTPGGTNEKLFF
>NA|NA|TRBJ1-4|TRBV10-3
TGTGCCATCAGTGAGCGGTCAGAAAAACTGTTTTTT
CAISERSEKLFF
>NA|NA|TRBJ2-7|TRBV10-3
TGTGCCATCAGACAGGGTTACGAGCAGTACTTC
CAIRQGYEQYF
>NA|NA|TRBJ2-3|TRBV6-6
TGTGCCAGCAGTTTTCCGCAGGCCACAGATACGCAGTATTTT
CASSFPQATDTQYF